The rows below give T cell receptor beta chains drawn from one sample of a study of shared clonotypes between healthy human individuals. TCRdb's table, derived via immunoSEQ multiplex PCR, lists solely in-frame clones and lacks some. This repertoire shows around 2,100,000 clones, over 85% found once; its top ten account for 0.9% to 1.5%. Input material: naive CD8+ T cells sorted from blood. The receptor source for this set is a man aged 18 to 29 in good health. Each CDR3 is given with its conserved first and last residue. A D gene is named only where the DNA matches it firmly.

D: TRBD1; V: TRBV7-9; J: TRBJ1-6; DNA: TGTGCCAGCAGCCCAGGGACAGGGGGCATGGAATCACCCCTCCACTTT; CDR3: CASSPGTGGMESPLHF
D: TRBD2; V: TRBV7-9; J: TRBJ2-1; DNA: TGTGCCAGCAGCTCAGTTCGGGATCTAGCGGGACTCAATGAGCAGTTCTTC; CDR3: CASSSVRDLAGLNEQFF
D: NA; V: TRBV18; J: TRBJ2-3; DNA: TGTGCCAGCTCAAACCCCCGAGACCCTAGCACAGATACGCAGTATTTT; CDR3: CASSNPRDPSTDTQYF
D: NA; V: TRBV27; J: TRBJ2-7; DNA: TGTGCCAGCAGTAGGGGACTGGCCTACGAGCAGTACTTC; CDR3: CASSRGLAYEQYF
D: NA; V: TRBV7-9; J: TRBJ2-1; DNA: TGTGCCAGCAACCCCCCCGGAGGTTTGTATGAGCAGTTCTTC; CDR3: CASNPPGGLYEQFF
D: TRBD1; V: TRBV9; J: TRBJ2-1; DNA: TGTGCCAGCAGCCGGACAGGACCTGGCGATGAGCAGTTCTTC; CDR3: CASSRTGPGDEQFF
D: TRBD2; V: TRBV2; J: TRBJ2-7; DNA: TGTGCCAGCAGTGGGAGACTAGCCAGCTACGAGCAGTACTTC; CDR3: CASSGRLASYEQYF
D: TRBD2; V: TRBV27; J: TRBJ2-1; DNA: TGTGCCAGCAGTCCTCCGGGGCGGGGGGAAGGTGAGCAGTTCTTC; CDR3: CASSPPGRGEGEQFF
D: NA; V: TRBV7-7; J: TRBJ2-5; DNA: TGTGCTAGCAGCTTATTCATTGGGCAAGAGACCCAGTACTTC; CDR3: CASSLFIGQETQYF
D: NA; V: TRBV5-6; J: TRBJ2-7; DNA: TGTGCCAGCAGCTTGTATAGCTACGAGCAGTACTTC; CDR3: CASSLYSYEQYF
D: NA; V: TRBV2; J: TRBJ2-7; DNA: TGTGCCAGCGACCCAACAGAAAGCAACTACGAGCAGTACTTC; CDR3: CASDPTESNYEQYF
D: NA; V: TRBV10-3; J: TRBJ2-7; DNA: TGTGCCATCAGTGAGTCCCCCGTGGGCAGCCTCACCTACGAGCAGTACTTC; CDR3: CAISESPVGSLTYEQYF
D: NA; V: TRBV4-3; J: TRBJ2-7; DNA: TGCGCCAGCAGCGAAAGTTCAGCAGGGGTCTACGAGCAGTACTTC; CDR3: CASSESSAGVYEQYF
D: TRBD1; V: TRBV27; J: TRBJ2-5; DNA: TGTGCCAGCAGTTTATGGGGGACAGAAGAGACCCAGTACTTC; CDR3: CASSLWGTEETQYF